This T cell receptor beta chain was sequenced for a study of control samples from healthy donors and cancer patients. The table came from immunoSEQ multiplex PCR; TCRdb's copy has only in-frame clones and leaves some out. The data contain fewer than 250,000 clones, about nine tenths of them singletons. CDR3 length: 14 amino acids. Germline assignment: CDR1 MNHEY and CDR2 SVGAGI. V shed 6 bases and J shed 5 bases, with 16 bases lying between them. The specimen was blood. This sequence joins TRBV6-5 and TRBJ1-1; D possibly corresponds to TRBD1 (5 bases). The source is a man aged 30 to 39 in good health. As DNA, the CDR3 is TGTGCCAGCAGCCATAGGACCGGGGGGACTGAAGCTTTCTTT. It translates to CASSHRTGGTEAFF.